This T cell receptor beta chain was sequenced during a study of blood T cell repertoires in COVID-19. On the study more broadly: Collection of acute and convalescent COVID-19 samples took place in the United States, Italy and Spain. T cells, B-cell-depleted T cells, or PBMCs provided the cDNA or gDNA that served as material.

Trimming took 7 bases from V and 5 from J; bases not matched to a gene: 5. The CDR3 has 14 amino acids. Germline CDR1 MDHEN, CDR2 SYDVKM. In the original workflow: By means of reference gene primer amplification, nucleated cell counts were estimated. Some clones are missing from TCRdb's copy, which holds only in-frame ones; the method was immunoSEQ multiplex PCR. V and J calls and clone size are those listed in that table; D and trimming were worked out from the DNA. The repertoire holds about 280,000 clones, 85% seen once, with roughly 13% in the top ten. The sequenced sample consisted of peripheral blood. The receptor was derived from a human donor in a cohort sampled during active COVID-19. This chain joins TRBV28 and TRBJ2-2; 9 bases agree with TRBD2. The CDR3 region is CASISGSGTGELFF. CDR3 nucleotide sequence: TGTGCCAGCATTAGCGGGAGCGGTACCGGGGAGCTGTTTTTT.